This passage covers 16 T cell receptor beta chains from one sample sequenced in a study of T-cell reconstitution after alpha-beta-depleted transplantation in children. The TCRbeta library was prepared with unique molecular identifiers. TCRdb itself ran the PCR reads through MiXCR, one entry per CDR3 protein. The data contain approximately 110,000 distinct CDR3 sequences, 10% of them singletons. The sample here was PBMCs, taken before TCRalphabeta/CD19-depleted stem cell transplant. These receptor sequences come from a boy aged 2 to 9 with acute lymphoblastic leukemia, due to receive a stem cell transplant.

This clonotype was seen a few times. The chain links TRBV5-1 to TRBJ2-5, with D perhaps TRBD2 (6 bases). The germline V gene has CDR1 SGHRS and CDR2 YFSETQ. The CDR3 totals 15 residues. Trimming took 0 bases from V and 4 from J, leaving 13 bases between them. CDR3 in DNA: TGCGCCAGCAGCTTGGGACTAGTACAGGTAGAGACCCAGTACTTC. Protein sequence: CASSLGLVQVETQYF. The full variable domain, completed using reference TRBV5-1 and TRBJ2-5, is KAGVTQTPRYLIKTRGQQVTLSCSPISGHRSVSWYQQTPGQGLQFLFEYFSETQRNKGNFPGRFSGRQFSNSRSEMNVSTLELGDSALYLCASSLGLVQVETQYFGPGTRLLVL.

V usage is TRBV29-1 and J usage is TRBJ2-1, with TRBD2 matching 7 bases. CDR1 SQVTM and CDR2 ANQGSEA come from the germline V gene. The CDR3 has 13 residues. V shed 5 bases, J shed 3 bases, and the junction held 4 bases outside the gene matches. The CDR3 DNA is TGCAGCGTTTGGGGCGGGAGCTACAATGAGCAGTTCTTC. Protein sequence: CSVWGGSYNEQFF.

There are a few counts of this clonotype. The chain links TRBV20-1 to TRBJ2-1, with 11 bases lining up with TRBD1. Germline V gene data show CDR1 as DFQATT and CDR2 as SNEGSKA (reference sequence). Trimming cost V 6 bases and J 9 bases; bases outside gene matches: 10. The CDR3 spans 14 residues. The CDR3 nucleotides read TGCAGTGCGGAGGGGGACAGGGGGTCTCCTGAGCAGTTCTTC. Translated, it gives CSAEGDRGSPEQFF.

Comments on this clonotype: At one boundary the junction diverges from the germline segment, which might be a read error. V is TRBV5-1 and J is TRBJ2-5; 12 bases are shared with TRBD2. The CDR3 length is 15 residues. The V gene's germline CDR1 is SGHRS and CDR2 YFSETQ. CDR3 sequence reads: CSSSKTSGSLETQYF. CDR3 bases: TGCTCCAGCAGCAAGACTAGCGGGAGTTTGGAGACCCAGTACTTC.

This sequence joins TRBV18 and TRBJ2-1, with TRBD2 identical over 7 bases. After removal of 3 bases from V and 7 bases from J, the junction contained 9 bases not matched to a gene. The CDR3 is made up of 15 amino acids. The V gene's germline CDR1 is KGHSH and CDR2 LQKENI. CDR3 nucleotides: TGTGCCAGCTCACCGTCGAGGGGAGGGCCGAATGAGCAGTTCTTC. It is translated as CASSPSRGGPNEQFF.

The V call is TRBV5-1, the J call TRBJ2-1; the match to TRBD2 covers 8 bases. V lost 2 bases to trimming and J lost 3 bases; unmatched junction nucleotides: 4. The CDR3 runs 15 residues. Germline assignment: CDR1 SGHRS and CDR2 YFSETQ. CDR3 amino acids: CASSFSGKGYNEQFF. For the CDR3, the DNA is TGCGCCAGCAGCTTTAGCGGGAAGGGCTACAATGAGCAGTTCTTC.

This clonotype has at least ten counts. This chain connects TRBV20-1 to TRBJ2-3; 11 bases agree with TRBD2. The trim removed 5 bases at V and 3 bases at J, leaving 4 bases unmatched. CDR1 and CDR2 (germline): DFQATT, SNEGSKA (reference sequence). This CDR3 region has 14 residues. CDR3 sequence (DNA): TGCAGTGCTGGGCTAGCGGGGGGAACAGATACGCAGTATTTT. Its translation is CSAGLAGGTDTQYF.

This clonotype has more than one count but fewer than ten. The V and J genes are TRBV12-3 or TRBV12-4 and TRBJ2-5; tentatively, D is TRBD2 (6 bases). The V gene lost 5 bases and the J gene lost 4 bases, with 14 bases spanning the gap. The CDR3 totals 14 residues. In nucleotides, the CDR3 is TGTGCCAGCAGTATCACTCACGGGGGAGAGACCCAGTACTTC. Translated, it gives CASSITHGGETQYF.

The V and J genes are TRBV24-1 and TRBJ2-3; 8 bases are a match to TRBD2. The CDR3 contains 15 residues. J lost 2 bases, V lost 3 bases, and 3 bases had no gene match. The germline V gene encodes CDR1 KGHDR and CDR2 SFDVKD. The CDR3 sequence: CATSDGGRHTDTQYF. In DNA, the CDR3 is TGTGCCACCAGTGATGGCGGGAGGCACACAGATACGCAGTATTTT.

J is TRBJ2-3 and V is TRBV20-1; the match to TRBD1 covers 8 bases. CDR1 DFQATT and CDR2 SNEGSKA come from the germline V gene (reference sequence). This CDR3 is built from 15 residues. The DNA of the CDR3 is TGCAGCGCGACACCCTCGGACAGGGAACGGGATACGCAGTATTTT. Protein: CSATPSDRERDTQYF.

The genes are TRBV6-1 and TRBJ1-6; 8 nucleotides line up with TRBD1. Germline loops: CDR1 MNHNS, CDR2 SASEGT. J was trimmed by 8 bases and V by 7 bases; bases with no gene match: 10. The CDR3 has 15 residues. Here the CDR3 DNA reads TGTGCCAGCACCAGAGACAGGGGAGGATATTCACCCCTCCACTTT. Translation gives CASTRDRGGYSPLHF.

The table lists this clonotype with many counts. The chain uses TRBV15 and TRBJ2-7, with D possibly called TRBD1 or TRBD2 (5 bases each). V was cut by 0 bases and J by 4 bases, with 13 bases left in between. The CDR3 contains 15 residues. The V gene's germline CDR1 is LNHNV and CDR2 YYDKDF (reference sequence). CDR3 sequence: CATSREGTEGYEQYF. The CDR3 bases are TGTGCCACCAGCAGAGAGGGAACTGAGGGGTACGAGCAGTACTTC.

The chain carries TRBV2 and TRBJ2-7; D is ambiguous. The V end was cut by 7 bases, the J end by 1 base, with 14 bases between. This CDR3 contains 14 residues. CDR1 is SNHLY and CDR2 is FYNNEI in the germline V gene. The CDR3 sequence: CASKEDGPSYEQYF. The CDR3 bases are TGTGCCAGCAAAGAGGACGGACCGTCCTACGAGCAGTACTTC.

V and J are TRBV5-1 and TRBJ2-3; tentatively, D is TRBD2 (5 bases). V was shortened by 4 bases and J by 5 bases, with 11 bases between the two germline ends. The CDR3 runs 13 residues. Germline loops: CDR1 SGHRS, CDR2 YFSETQ. The CDR3 spells CASSPSGGDTQYF. The CDR3 coding sequence is TGCGCCAGCAGCCCGAGCGGTGGAGATACGCAGTATTTT.

This clonotype occurred many times. The gene calls are TRBV5-6 and TRBJ2-7; maybe TRBD2 (5 bases). The CDR3 has 13 amino acids. Germline V gene lookup returns CDR1 SGHDT and CDR2 YYEEEE. The V end was cut by 3 bases, the J end by 4 bases, with 11 bases between. CDR3 loop: CASSSAVGYEQYF. CDR3 nucleotides: TGTGCCAGCAGCTCAGCGGTGGGATACGAGCAGTACTTC. The full variable domain, rest sourced from reference TRBV5-6 and TRBJ2-7, is DAGVTQSPTHLIKTRGQQVTLRCSPKSGHDTVSWYQQALGQGPQFIFQYYEEEERQRGNFPDRFSGHQFPNYSSELNVNALLLGDSALYLCASSSAVGYEQYFGPGTRLTVT.

This clonotype was observed a handful of times. The rearrangement uses TRBV5-1 and TRBJ2-7; TRBD2 matches at 7 bases. Trimming removed 3 bases from V and 2 bases from J; junction bases left unmatched: 11. Looked up from germline, CDR1 is SGHRS and CDR2 is YFSETQ. This CDR3 comprises 16 residues. CDR3 in DNA: TGCGCCAGCAGCTCCCCCCTGGCTAGCGGAACCTACGAGCAGTACTTC. Translating it yields CASSSPLASGTYEQYF.